The clone carrying this T cell receptor beta chain was recorded at least ten times. The antigen remains undetermined. This CDR3 region has 14 residues. V gave up 5 bases and J gave up 0 bases; unmatched junction bases: 0. CDR1 and CDR2 (germline): SGHRS, YFSETQ. This record belongs to a study of blood T cells in healthy people across ages. Combining a sample-barcoded 5' primer with a J-beta primer mix, a second PCR ran for about 7 to 11 cycles. Via MiXCR, TCRdb re-called the 5' RACE reads, giving one row per CDR3 protein. This table holds about 1,500,000 distinct CDR3 sequences, 25% to 30% found once. Findings and limits, study-wide: Estimates drawn from one million T cells were deemed to understate diversity.

The chain combines TRBV5-1 with TRBJ2-1; TRBD2 matches at 9 bases. This TCR was sampled from a woman under 40 in good health. Sequencing input: blood. The CDR3 sequence: CASSSGGSYNEQFF. The CDR3 region has the DNA TGCGCCAGCAGTAGCGGGGGCTCCTACAATGAGCAGTTCTTC.